Given below is one TCR beta chain in context. These data originate in a study of blood T cell dynamics during melanoma immunotherapy. Study background: Patients with metastatic melanoma got pembrolizumab or nivolumab-ipilimumab as first-line care.

The method was immunoSEQ multiplex PCR; TCRdb's version includes in-frame clones alone and lacks a portion of them. The sample holds some 20,000 clones, roughly nine tenths seen once. Time point defined: week 3, after first cycle of checkpoint inhibitor. Apart from two fast progressors, RECIST 1.1 response was judged 12 weeks post-infusion. The CDR3 is 15 amino acids. CDR1 and CDR2 from the germline V gene are LNHDA and SQIVND (reference sequence). Trimming cost V 3 bases and J 3 bases, with 14 bases left between them. This receptor was taken from a human donor with melanoma. The sample here was blood, taken from a patient treated with checkpoint blockade. The gene calls are TRBV19 and TRBJ1-1, with D possibly matching TRBD1 (6 bases). The CDR3 nucleotides read TGTGCCAGTAGTATCGGCCGGGGGGCGGACACTGAAGCTTTCTTT. Translating gives CASSIGRGADTEAFF.